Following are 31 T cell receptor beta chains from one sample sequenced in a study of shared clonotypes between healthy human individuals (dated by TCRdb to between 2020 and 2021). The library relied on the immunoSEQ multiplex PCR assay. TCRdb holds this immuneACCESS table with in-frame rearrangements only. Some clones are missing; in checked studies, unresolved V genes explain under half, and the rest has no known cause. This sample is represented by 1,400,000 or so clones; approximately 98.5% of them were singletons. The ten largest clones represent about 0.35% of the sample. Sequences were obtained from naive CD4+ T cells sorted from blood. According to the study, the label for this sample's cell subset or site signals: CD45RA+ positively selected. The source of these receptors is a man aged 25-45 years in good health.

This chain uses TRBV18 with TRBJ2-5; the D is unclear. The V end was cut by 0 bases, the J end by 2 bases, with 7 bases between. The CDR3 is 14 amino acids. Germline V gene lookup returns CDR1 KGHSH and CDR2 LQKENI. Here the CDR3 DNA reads TGTGCCAGCTCACCACCCCACAGACAAGAGACCCAGTACTTC. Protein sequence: CASSPPHRQETQYF.

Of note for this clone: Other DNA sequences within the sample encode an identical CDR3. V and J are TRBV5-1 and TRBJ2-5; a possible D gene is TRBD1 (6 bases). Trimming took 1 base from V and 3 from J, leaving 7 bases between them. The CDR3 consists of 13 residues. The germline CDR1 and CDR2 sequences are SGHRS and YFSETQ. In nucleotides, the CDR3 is TGCGCCAGCAGCTTGCCAGGGGAAGAGACCCAGTACTTC. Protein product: CASSLPGEETQYF.

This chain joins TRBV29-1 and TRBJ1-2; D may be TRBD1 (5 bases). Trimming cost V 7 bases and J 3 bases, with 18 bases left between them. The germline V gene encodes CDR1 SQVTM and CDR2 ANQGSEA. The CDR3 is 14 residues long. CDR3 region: CSAPSGRIDYGYTF. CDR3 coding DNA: TGCAGCGCCCCTTCAGGGAGAATTGACTATGGCTACACCTTC.

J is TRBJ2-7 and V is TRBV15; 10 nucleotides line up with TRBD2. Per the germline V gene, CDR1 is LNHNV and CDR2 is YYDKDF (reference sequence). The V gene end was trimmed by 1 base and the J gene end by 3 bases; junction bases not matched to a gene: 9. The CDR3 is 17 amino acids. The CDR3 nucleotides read TGTGCCACCAGCAGAGGCAGCGGGAGGGGCATTTTCTACGAGCAGTACTTC. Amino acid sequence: CATSRGSGRGIFYEQYF. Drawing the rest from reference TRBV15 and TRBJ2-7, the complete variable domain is DAMVIQNPRYQVTQFGKPVTLSCSQTLNHNVMYWYQQKSSQAPKLLFHYYDKDFNNEADTPDNFQSRRPNTSFCFLDIRSPGLGDTAMYLCATSRGSGRGIFYEQYFGPGTRLTVT.

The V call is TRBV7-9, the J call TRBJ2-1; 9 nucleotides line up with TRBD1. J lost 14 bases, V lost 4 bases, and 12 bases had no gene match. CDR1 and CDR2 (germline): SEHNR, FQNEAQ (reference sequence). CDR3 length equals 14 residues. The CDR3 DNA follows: TGTGCCAGCAGCTCAACCTTCCGGGACAGGGAGGAGTTCTTC. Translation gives CASSSTFRDREEFF.

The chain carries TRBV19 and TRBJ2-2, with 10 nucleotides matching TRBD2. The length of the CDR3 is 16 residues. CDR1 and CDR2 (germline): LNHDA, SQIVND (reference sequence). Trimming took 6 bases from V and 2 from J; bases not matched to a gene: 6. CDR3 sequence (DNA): TGTGCCAGTAGACCCGGGACTAGCGTTAACACCGGGGAGCTGTTTTTT. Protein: CASRPGTSVNTGELFF.

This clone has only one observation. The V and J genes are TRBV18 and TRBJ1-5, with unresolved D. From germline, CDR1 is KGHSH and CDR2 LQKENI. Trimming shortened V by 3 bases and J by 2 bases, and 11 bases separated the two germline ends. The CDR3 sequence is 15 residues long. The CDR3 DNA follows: TGTGCCAGCTCACCGCGTGACAAAGGCAATCAGCCCCAGCATTTT. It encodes CASSPRDKGNQPQHF.

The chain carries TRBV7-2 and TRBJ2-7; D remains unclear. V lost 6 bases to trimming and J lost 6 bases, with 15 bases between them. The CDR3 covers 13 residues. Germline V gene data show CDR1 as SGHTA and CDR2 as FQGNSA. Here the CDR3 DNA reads TGTGCCAGCAGGCCTCGGGCAGGTGTCGAGCAGTACTTC. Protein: CASRPRAGVEQYF.

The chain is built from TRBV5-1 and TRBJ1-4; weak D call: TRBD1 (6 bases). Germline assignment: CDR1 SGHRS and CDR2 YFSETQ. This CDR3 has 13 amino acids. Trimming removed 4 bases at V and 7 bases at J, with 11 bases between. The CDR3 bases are TGCGCCAGCAGCCCAGGGGACGGTGAAAAACTGTTTTTT. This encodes CASSPGDGEKLFF.

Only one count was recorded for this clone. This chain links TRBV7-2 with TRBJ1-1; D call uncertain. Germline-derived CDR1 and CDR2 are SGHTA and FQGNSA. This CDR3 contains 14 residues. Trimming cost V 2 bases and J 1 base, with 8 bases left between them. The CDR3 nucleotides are TGTGCCAGCAGCTTAAGGTTTTCGAACACTGAAGCTTTCTTT. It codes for CASSLRFSNTEAFF.

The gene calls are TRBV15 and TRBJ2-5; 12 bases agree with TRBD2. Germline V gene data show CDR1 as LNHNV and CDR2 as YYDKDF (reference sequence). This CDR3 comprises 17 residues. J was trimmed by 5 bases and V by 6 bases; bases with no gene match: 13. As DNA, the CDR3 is TGTGCCACCAGGTCGACTAGCGGGAGCGGGTGGTGGGAGACCCAGTACTTC. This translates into CATRSTSGSGWWETQYF.

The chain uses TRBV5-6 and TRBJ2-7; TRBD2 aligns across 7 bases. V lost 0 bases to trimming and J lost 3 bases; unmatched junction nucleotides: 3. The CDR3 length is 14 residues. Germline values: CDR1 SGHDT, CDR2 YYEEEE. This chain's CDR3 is CASSLGPGGYEQYF. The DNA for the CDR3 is TGTGCCAGCAGCTTGGGCCCGGGGGGCTACGAGCAGTACTTC.

CDR3 sequence (DNA): TGTGCCTGGAAGGGACAGAACACTGAAGCTTTCTTT. Its translation: CAWKGQNTEAFF. J is TRBJ1-1 and V is TRBV30; D may be TRBD1 (6 bases). Looked up from germline, CDR1 is GTSNPN and CDR2 is SVGIG (reference sequence). V was trimmed by 4 bases and J by 1 base, leaving 7 bases between them. This CDR3 is built from 12 residues.

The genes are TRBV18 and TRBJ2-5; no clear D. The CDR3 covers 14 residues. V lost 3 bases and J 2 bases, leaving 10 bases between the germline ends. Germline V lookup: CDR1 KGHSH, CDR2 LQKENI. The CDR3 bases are TGTGCCAGCTCACCCACAAATAATCAAGAGACCCAGTACTTC. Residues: CASSPTNNQETQYF.

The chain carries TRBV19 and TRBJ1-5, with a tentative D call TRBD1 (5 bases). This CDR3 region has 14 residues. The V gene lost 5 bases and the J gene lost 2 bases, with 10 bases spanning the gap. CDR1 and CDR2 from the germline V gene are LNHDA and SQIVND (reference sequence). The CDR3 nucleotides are TGTGCCAGTAGTCCCCGGGGGGGCAATCAGCCCCAGCATTTT. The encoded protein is CASSPRGGNQPQHF. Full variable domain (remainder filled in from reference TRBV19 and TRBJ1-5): DGGITQSPKYLFRKEGQNVTLSCEQNLNHDAMYWYRQDPGQGLRLIYYSQIVNDFQKGDIAEGYSVSREKKESFPLTVTSAQKNPTAFYLCASSPRGGNQPQHFGDGTRLSIL.

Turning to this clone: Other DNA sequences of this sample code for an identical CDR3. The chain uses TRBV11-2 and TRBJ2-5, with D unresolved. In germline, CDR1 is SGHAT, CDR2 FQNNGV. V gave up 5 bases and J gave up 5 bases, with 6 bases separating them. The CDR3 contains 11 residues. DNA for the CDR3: TGTGCCAGCAGCCCCTCGGAGACCCAGTACTTC. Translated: CASSPSETQYF.

Here the CDR3 DNA reads TGCAGCGCCCTCACGACACCTAGCACAGATACGCAGTATTTT. Translation: CSALTTPSTDTQYF. The chain couples TRBV29-1 to TRBJ2-3, with D hard to call. The germline V and J ends were trimmed by 7 bases and 0 bases, with 14 bases remaining between them. The CDR3 is 14 residues long. Germline assignment: CDR1 SQVTM and CDR2 ANQGSEA.

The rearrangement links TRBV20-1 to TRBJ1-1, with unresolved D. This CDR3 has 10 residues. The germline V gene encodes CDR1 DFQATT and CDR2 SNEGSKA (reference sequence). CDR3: CSTGNTEAFF. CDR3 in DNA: TGCAGCACCGGGAACACTGAAGCTTTCTTT.

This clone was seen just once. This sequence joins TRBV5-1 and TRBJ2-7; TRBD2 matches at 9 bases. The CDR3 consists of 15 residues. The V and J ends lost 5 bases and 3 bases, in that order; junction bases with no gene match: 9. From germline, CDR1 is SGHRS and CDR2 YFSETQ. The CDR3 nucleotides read TGCGCCAGCAGGGTGAGTCTAGCGGGGATCTACGAGCAGTACTTC. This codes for CASRVSLAGIYEQYF. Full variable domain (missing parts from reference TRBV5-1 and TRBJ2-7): KAGVTQTPRYLIKTRGQQVTLSCSPISGHRSVSWYQQTPGQGLQFLFEYFSETQRNKGNFPGRFSGRQFSNSRSEMNVSTLELGDSALYLCASRVSLAGIYEQYFGPGTRLTVT.

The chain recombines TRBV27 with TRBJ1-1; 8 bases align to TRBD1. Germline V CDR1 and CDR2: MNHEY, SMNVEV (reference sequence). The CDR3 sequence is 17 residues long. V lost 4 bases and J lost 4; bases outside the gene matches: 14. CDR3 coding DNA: TGTGCCAGCAGTTCACCCCGGACAGGGCCGGCCTTCACTGAAGCTTTCTTT. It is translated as CASSSPRTGPAFTEAFF.

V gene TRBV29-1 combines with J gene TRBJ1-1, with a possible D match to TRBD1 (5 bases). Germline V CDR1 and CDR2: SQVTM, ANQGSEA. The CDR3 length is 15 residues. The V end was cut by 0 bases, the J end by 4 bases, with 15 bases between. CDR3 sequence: CSVEDGLGAVTEAFF. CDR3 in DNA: TGCAGCGTTGAAGACGGGCTCGGGGCGGTCACTGAAGCTTTCTTT.

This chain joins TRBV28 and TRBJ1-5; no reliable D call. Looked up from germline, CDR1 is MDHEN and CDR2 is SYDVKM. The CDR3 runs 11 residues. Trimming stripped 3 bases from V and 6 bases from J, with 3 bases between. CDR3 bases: TGTGCCAGCAGTTTGGTTCAGCCCCAGCATTTT. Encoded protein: CASSLVQPQHF.

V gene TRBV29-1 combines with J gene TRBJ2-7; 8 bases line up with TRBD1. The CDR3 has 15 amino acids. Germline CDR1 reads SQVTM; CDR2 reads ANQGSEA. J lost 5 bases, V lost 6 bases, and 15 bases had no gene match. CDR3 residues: CSVWGFGDRGHEQYF. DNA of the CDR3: TGCAGCGTGTGGGGATTCGGAGACAGGGGACACGAGCAGTACTTC.

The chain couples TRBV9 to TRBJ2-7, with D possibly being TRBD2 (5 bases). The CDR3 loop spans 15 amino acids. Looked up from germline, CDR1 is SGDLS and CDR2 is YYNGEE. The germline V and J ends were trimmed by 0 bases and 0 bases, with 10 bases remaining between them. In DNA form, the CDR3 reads TGTGCCAGCAGCGTAGCCTCCGGACTCTCCTACGAGCAGTACTTC. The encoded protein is CASSVASGLSYEQYF.

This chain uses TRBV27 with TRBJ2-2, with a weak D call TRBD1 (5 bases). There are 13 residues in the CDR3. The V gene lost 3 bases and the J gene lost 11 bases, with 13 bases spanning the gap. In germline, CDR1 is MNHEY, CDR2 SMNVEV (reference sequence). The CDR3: CASSFDSSFELFF. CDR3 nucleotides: TGTGCCAGCAGTTTTGACAGTTCGTTTGAGCTGTTTTTT.

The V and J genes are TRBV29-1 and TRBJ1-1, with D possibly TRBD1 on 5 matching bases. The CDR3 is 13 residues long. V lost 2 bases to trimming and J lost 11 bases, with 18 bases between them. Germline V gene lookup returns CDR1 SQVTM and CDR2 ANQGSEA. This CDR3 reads CSVETNRGGRAFF. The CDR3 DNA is TGCAGCGTTGAAACTAATAGGGGTGGTAGGGCTTTCTTT.

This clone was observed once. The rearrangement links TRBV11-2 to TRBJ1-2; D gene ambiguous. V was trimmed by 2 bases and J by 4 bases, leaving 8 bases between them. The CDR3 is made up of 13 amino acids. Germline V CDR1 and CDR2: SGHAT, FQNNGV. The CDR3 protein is CASSLRTSYGYTF. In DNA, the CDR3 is TGTGCCAGCAGCTTACGGACCAGCTATGGCTACACCTTC.

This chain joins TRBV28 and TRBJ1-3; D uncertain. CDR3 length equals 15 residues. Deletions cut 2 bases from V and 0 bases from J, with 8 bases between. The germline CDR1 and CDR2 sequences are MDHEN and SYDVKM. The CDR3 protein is CASSLLGSSGNTIYF. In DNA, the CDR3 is TGTGCCAGCAGTTTACTTGGTAGCTCTGGAAACACCATATATTTT.

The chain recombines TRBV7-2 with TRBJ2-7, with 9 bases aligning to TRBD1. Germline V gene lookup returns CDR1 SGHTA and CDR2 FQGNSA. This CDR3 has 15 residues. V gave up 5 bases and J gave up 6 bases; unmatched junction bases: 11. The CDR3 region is CASSVSGTGRAEQYF. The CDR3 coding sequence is TGTGCCAGCAGCGTTTCCGGGACAGGGCGTGCCGAGCAGTACTTC.

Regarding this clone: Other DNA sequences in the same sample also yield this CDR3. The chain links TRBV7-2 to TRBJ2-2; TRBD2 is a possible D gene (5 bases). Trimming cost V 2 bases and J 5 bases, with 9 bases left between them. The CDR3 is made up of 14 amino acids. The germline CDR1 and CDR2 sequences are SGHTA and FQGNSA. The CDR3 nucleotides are TGTGCCAGCAGCTTAATCCGAGGGACCGGGGAGCTGTTTTTT. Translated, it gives CASSLIRGTGELFF.

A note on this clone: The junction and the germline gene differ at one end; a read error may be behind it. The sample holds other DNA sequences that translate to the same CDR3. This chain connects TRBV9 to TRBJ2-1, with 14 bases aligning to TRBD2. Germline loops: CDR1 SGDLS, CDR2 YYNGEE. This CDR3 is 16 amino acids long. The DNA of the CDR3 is TGTGCCAGCAGTGTAGAAGGGACTAGCGGGGGAAATGAGCAGTTCTTC. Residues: CASSVEGTSGGNEQFF.